One TCR beta chain is described in this entry. Its antigen is currently not known. The sample holds no much larger clone one base away, and base qualities are not on file. Participants in the prospective study were aged about 18 to 95 years, lived in 20 to 25 United States geographic areas, and enrolled through a virtual design. Cohort assignment in the prospective study relied on participant-reported clinical history from a screening survey and a study questionnaire. Recovered participants in ImmuneRACE Cohort 3 were defined by two consecutive negative NP/OP PCR tests, clearance by a healthcare professional, or resolution of symptoms. Each participant in the prospective study had whole blood, serum and a nasopharyngeal or oropharyngeal swab collected by mobile phlebotomists. Additional blood draws and questionnaires over an approximately 2-month period could optionally be provided by prospective study participants. Before DNA extraction, prospective study blood samples were shipped either frozen or at room temperature.

TCRbeta CDR3 regions were amplified from genomic DNA using the immunoSEQ Assay, a bias-controlled multiplex PCR. The original pipeline was this. The number of nucleated cells in each sample was estimated from the amplification of reference gene primers within the assay. To quantify the absolute abundance of each unique TCRbeta CDR3 rearrangement, sequence reads were collapsed and filtered. For each sample, productive Simpson clonality was calculated as the square root of Simpson's diversity index over productive rearrangements. Sourced from immuneACCESS, this table was stored by TCRdb with only in-frame sequences that have V and J called. A share of the clones is absent; for the studies checked, an unresolved V gene accounts for under half, and the remainder has no known explanation. The DNA was the basis for D and trimming; V, J and clone size are from that table. Counted in this sample were over 400,000 clones; about 88% of them appeared once. The ten most abundant clones make up approximately 8% of the sample.

This sample is drawn from a study of blood T cell repertoires in COVID-19 (dated by TCRdb to about 2020). Looking at the study overall: Samples from collaborators originated in the United States, Italy and Spain and spanned both the acute and convalescent phases of COVID-19. The material from the prospective study consisted of cDNA or gDNA derived from T cells, B-cell-depleted T cells, or PBMCs. The dataset comprised deeply sampled blood TCRbeta repertoires from subjects exposed to, actively infected with, or recovered from COVID-19. A freely available public database, intended as a resource for researchers studying the immune response to SARS-CoV-2, is where the repertoires were released. Samples came from the ongoing ImmuneRACE study (first 160 participants) plus 1,254 subjects from 6 global collaborators. A de-identified subject ID, COVID-19 status, age in years and sex were almost always included in the sample metadata. Where HLA class I and class II types were available, the types were taken from metadata supplied by the sample provider, not from assay-based typing. What the work shows at the level of the full study, not this receptor alone: Clinical and demographic metadata were provided uncurated, with the amount varying by source and participant.

Via the germline V gene, CDR1 is SGHVS and CDR2 FQNEAQ. V is shortened by 2 bases, J by 0 bases, and the region joining them spans 10 bases. The CDR3 sequence holds 15 residues, the cysteine and phenylalanine included. Only the CDR3 part of the read is kept: 45 bases, read in frame from the first base. This sequence uses TRBV7-8 and TRBJ1-2; the D gene identity is not certain. This TCR derives from a woman aged 55-70 years who had recovered from COVID-19. Sequencing input: PBMCs or T cells enriched from blood (not recorded which). Read as DNA, the sequence is TGTGCCAGCAGCTTACGCCCGGGAGCTAACTATGGCTACACCTTC. Its protein is CASSLRPGANYGYTF. The entire variable domain, with the stretches around the CDR3 drawn from the reference TRBV7-8 and TRBJ1-2 proteins, is GAGVSQSPRYKVAKRGQDVALRCDPISGHVSLFWYQQALGQGPEFLTYFQNEAQLDKSGLPSDRFFAERPEGSVSTLKIQRTQQEDSAVYLCASSLRPGANYGYTFGSGTRLTVV.